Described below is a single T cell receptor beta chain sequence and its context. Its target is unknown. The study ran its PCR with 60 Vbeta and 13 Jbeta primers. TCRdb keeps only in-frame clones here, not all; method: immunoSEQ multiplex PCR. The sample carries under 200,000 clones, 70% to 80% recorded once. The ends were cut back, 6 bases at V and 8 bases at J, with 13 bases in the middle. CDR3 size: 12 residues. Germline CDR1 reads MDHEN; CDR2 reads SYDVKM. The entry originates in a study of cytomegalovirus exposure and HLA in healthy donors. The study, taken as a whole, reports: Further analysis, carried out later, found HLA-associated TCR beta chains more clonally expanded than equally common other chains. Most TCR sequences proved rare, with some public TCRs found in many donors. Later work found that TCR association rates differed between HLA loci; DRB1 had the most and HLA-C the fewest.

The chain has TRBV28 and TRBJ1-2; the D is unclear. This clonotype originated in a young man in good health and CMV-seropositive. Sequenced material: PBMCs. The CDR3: CASSIGGSGYTF. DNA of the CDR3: TGTGCCAGCAGCATAGGAGGGTCCGGCTACACCTTC.